Detailed here is one T cell receptor (beta chain). What it binds is not known. This specimen comes from a study of cytomegalovirus exposure and HLA in healthy donors. General study results and limits: Most TCR sequences were rare, but some public TCRs occurred in many donors.

This CDR3 has 18 amino acids. Germline V CDR1 and CDR2: SQVTM, ANQGSEA. Losses at the gene ends were 3 bases for V and 5 bases for J; bases not matched to a gene: 17. Data came from immunoSEQ multiplex PCR; TCRdb stores just in-frame clones and leaves some out. The sample carries roughly 250,000 clones, more than 75% recorded once. The clonotype was recovered from a man between 18 and 29 years old in good health and CMV-seronegative. Sequencing was performed on PBMCs. The V gene is TRBV29-1, the J gene TRBJ2-5; 11 nucleotides align to TRBD2. DNA for the CDR3: TGCAGCGTTGAGTTTGGTAGCGGGAGGGCCGAAGGTGGGGAGACCCAGTACTTC. It specifies CSVEFGSGRAEGGETQYF.